This section outlines one T cell receptor beta chain sequence together with its context. The data were taken from a study of blood T cell repertoires in COVID-19. Turning to the study itself: Some COVID-19 samples were acute and others convalescent; all came from the United States, Italy and Spain. PBMCs, B-cell-depleted T cells, or T cells were the source of the cDNA or gDNA that made up the material.

How the authors handled the data: By means of reference gene primer amplification, nucleated cell counts were estimated. Assay used: immunoSEQ multiplex PCR; TCRdb lists only in-frame clones, some missing. V and J calls and clone size come straight from that table; D and trimming were deduced from the DNA. In the table there are 150,000 to 200,000 clones, around 91% of which are singletons. The sequence came from a man between 50 and 59 years old with acute or convalescent COVID-19. Sequencing was done on a sample of peripheral blood.

The CDR3 region is CASSFRDWGLETQYF. CDR3 DNA: TGTGCCAGCAGCTTCCGGGACTGGGGTTTAGAGACCCAGTACTTC. V usage is TRBV5-5 and J usage is TRBJ2-5; maybe TRBD2 (6 bases). The CDR3 spans 15 residues. Trimming left V 2 bases short and J 4 bases short, with 15 bases between. Looked up from germline, CDR1 is SGHKS and CDR2 is YYEKEE (reference sequence).